These 18 T cell receptor beta chains were all obtained from the same sample, sequenced in a study of cytomegalovirus exposure and HLA in healthy donors. This PCR relied on a set of 60 Vbeta primers and 13 Jbeta primers. TCRdb's copy holds only in-frame clones and misses some; the assay was immunoSEQ multiplex PCR. The sample has more than 150,000 clones, approximately 81% seen once; the top ten hold 1.3%. Sequencing was performed on PBMCs. These receptors all come from a man in his fifties in good health and CMV-seropositive.

The V and J genes are TRBV7-9 and TRBJ1-6, with a tentative D call TRBD1 (6 bases). This CDR3 comprises 15 residues. The V end lost 5 bases, the J end lost 0 bases, and 8 bases lay between the germline ends. The germline CDR1 and CDR2 sequences are SEHNR and FQNEAQ (reference sequence). The CDR3 DNA reads TGTGCCAGCAGCGGACAGAGCTCCTATAATTCACCCCTCCACTTT. Translating gives CASSGQSSYNSPLHF. Filled out from reference TRBV7-9 and TRBJ1-6, the complete variable domain reads DTGVSQNPRHKITKRGQNVTFRCDPISEHNRLYWYRQTLGQGPEFLTYFQNEAQLEKSRLLSDRFSAERPKGSFSTLEIQRTEQGDSAMYLCASSGQSSYNSPLHFGNGTRLTVT.

V and J are TRBV23-1 and TRBJ1-1; unclear D gene. TRBV23-1 is classed as an ORF, of uncertain function. The CDR3 extends over 15 amino acids. The V end was cut by 1 base, the J end by 0 bases, with 9 bases between. CDR3 sequence reads: CASSQFGQVNTEAFF. CDR3 in DNA: TGCGCCAGCAGTCAATTTGGGCAGGTGAACACTGAAGCTTTCTTT.

The chain has TRBV4-3 and TRBJ2-1, with 9 bases identical to TRBD2. V gave up 2 bases and J gave up 7 bases; unmatched junction bases: 3. CDR1 and CDR2 from the germline V gene are LGHNA and YSLEER. CDR3 length: 14 residues. In nucleotides, the CDR3 is TGCGCCAGCAGCCAATTAGCGGGAGCGAATGAGCAGTTCTTC. Amino acid sequence: CASSQLAGANEQFF.

The chain joins TRBV5-4 to TRBJ2-5; no reliable D call. V shed 0 bases and J shed 1 base, with 7 bases lying between them. Germline CDR1 and CDR2: SGHNT and YYREEE (reference sequence). CDR3 size: 14 residues. CDR3 nucleotides: TGTGCCAGCAGCTTGGCAGGTCTCCAAGAGACCCAGTACTTC. Its protein is CASSLAGLQETQYF.

The chain has TRBV9 and TRBJ2-1; 10 bases are shared with TRBD2. Unmatched junction bases numbered 4, after V lost 3 bases and J lost 4 bases. Germline V gives CDR1 SGDLS, CDR2 YYNGEE. The CDR3 consists of 15 residues. The CDR3: CASSATSGVYNEQFF. The CDR3, as DNA: TGTGCCAGCAGCGCCACTAGCGGGGTTTACAATGAGCAGTTCTTC.

The chain recombines TRBV28 with TRBJ2-7, with TRBD1 as a possible D gene (5 bases). Germline-derived CDR1 and CDR2 are MDHEN and SYDVKM. The V and J ends lost 2 bases and 5 bases respectively, with 10 bases between them. The CDR3 runs to 13 residues. The CDR3 region has the DNA TGTGCCAGCAGTTTAAGGGGTTGGAACGAGCAGTACTTC. Translation: CASSLRGWNEQYF.

This chain links TRBV29-1 with TRBJ1-3; D is undetermined. Per the germline V gene, CDR1 is SQVTM and CDR2 is ANQGSEA. The CDR3 consists of 14 residues. Trimming shortened V by 1 base and J by 0 bases, and 7 bases separated the two germline ends. Here the CDR3 reads CSVEGSYSGNTIYF. The CDR3, as DNA: TGCAGCGTTGAAGGAAGCTACTCTGGAAACACCATATATTTT.

This clone was seen only a few times. The chain links TRBV6-1 to TRBJ1-2; 8 bases map to TRBD1. The CDR3 length is 15 residues. Germline lookup yields CDR1 MNHNS and CDR2 SASEGT. With V trimmed by 4 bases and J by 8 bases, 12 bases remained unmatched. The CDR3 spells CASSARPGGAEGYTF. The DNA of the CDR3 is TGTGCCAGCAGTGCAAGACCAGGGGGCGCAGAAGGCTACACCTTC.

The table lists this clone with a few counts. V and J are TRBV5-1 and TRBJ1-5, with D unresolved. Germline V gene sequence: CDR1 SGHRS, CDR2 YFSETQ. V was pared by 0 bases and J by 5 bases, with 6 bases between. The CDR3 consists of 13 residues. The CDR3 spells CASSLVPDQPQHF. Here the CDR3 DNA reads TGCGCCAGCAGCTTGGTTCCGGATCAGCCCCAGCATTTT. Using reference TRBV5-1 and TRBJ1-5 for the parts outside the CDR3, the full variable domain is KAGVTQTPRYLIKTRGQQVTLSCSPISGHRSVSWYQQTPGQGLQFLFEYFSETQRNKGNFPGRFSGRQFSNSRSEMNVSTLELGDSALYLCASSLVPDQPQHFGDGTRLSIL.

The CDR3 loop is CASTTTSGRVNEQFF. The CDR3 DNA reads as TGTGCCAGTACCACCACTAGCGGGAGGGTGAATGAGCAGTTCTTC. The V call is TRBV19, the J call TRBJ2-1; TRBD2 agrees at 13 bases. The germline V gene has CDR1 LNHDA and CDR2 SQIVND (reference sequence). The CDR3 length is 15 residues. V gave up 7 bases and J gave up 7 bases; unmatched junction bases: 7. Looking up the rest from reference TRBV19 and TRBJ2-1 gives the full variable domain: DGGITQSPKYLFRKEGQNVTLSCEQNLNHDAMYWYRQDPGQGLRLIYYSQIVNDFQKGDIAEGYSVSREKKESFPLTVTSAQKNPTAFYLCASTTTSGRVNEQFFGPGTRLTVL.

In its sample, this clone was seen a few times. The rearrangement links TRBV30 to TRBJ2-7, with TRBD2 matching 7 bases. The germline gives CDR1 GTSNPN, CDR2 SVGIG (reference sequence). The CDR3 covers 12 residues. J was trimmed by 1 base and V by 7 bases; bases with no gene match: 4. The chain's CDR3 is CAFGGGSYEQYF. The CDR3 nucleotides read TGTGCCTTTGGGGGGGGGTCCTACGAGCAGTACTTC.

The chain combines TRBV5-4 with TRBJ2-7, with TRBD2 matching 8 bases. V was pared by 3 bases and J by 2 bases, with 7 bases of the junction left unmatched. Germline CDR1 and CDR2: SGHNT and YYREEE (reference sequence). The CDR3 length is 15 residues. The CDR3 region is CASSSGGGSTYEQYF. CDR3 DNA sequence: TGTGCCAGCAGCTCGGGGGGGGGTTCTACCTACGAGCAGTACTTC.

V gene TRBV27 combines with J gene TRBJ2-1, with 11 nucleotides matching TRBD2. J lost 4 bases, V lost 6 bases, and 5 bases had no gene match. The CDR3 is made up of 15 amino acids. CDR1 and CDR2 (germline): MNHEY, SMNVEV (reference sequence). The CDR3 loop is CASSPGTSGYNEQFF. Written as DNA, the CDR3 is TGTGCCAGCAGCCCCGGGACTAGCGGATACAATGAGCAGTTCTTC.

The chain is built from TRBV2 and TRBJ1-5; D gene ambiguous. The germline V gene encodes CDR1 SNHLY and CDR2 FYNNEI. The CDR3 sequence is 14 residues long. Trimming pared 2 bases from V and 5 bases from J, leaving 10 bases between. CDR3 coding DNA: TGTGCCAGCAGTGAAAACCAGAATCATCAGCCCCAGCATTTT. Residues: CASSENQNHQPQHF. Drawing the rest from reference TRBV2 and TRBJ1-5, the complete variable domain is EPEVTQTPSHQVTQMGQEVILRCVPISNHLYFYWYRQILGQKVEFLVSFYNNEISEKSEIFDDQFSVERPDGSNFTLKIRSTKLEDSAMYFCASSENQNHQPQHFGDGTRLSIL.

This chain uses TRBV4-2 with TRBJ1-3; D might be TRBD1 (5 bases). The CDR3 has 15 amino acids. Germline CDR1 and CDR2: LGHNA and YNFKEQ. Trimming removed 4 bases from V and 7 bases from J, with 17 bases in between. CDR3 coding DNA: TGTGCCAGCAGCCCCTCCGGGACCGGGGGGAACACCATATATTTT. As protein: CASSPSGTGGNTIYF.

This clone was counted only a few times. This sequence joins TRBV6-5 and TRBJ1-2, with D possibly matching TRBD1 (6 bases). The V end lost 0 bases, the J end lost 3 bases, and 11 bases lay between the germline ends. The CDR3 is 15 amino acids. Germline V gene lookup returns CDR1 MNHEY and CDR2 SVGAGI. CDR3 nucleotide sequence: TGTGCCAGCAGTTACTCCGGGGGGCTGGACTATGGCTACACCTTC. Translated, it gives CASSYSGGLDYGYTF.

V and J are TRBV27 and TRBJ2-7; tentatively, D is TRBD2 (5 bases). The V gene lost 2 bases and the J gene lost 3 bases, with 8 bases spanning the gap. Germline CDR1 MNHEY, CDR2 SMNVEV (reference sequence). The CDR3 sequence is 13 residues long. The CDR3 DNA is TGTGCCAGCAGTTTAAGAGGAGGCTACGAGCAGTACTTC. Protein product: CASSLRGGYEQYF.

This sequence joins TRBV19 and TRBJ2-5; 12 positions agree with TRBD1. Looked up from germline, CDR1 is LNHDA and CDR2 is SQIVND (reference sequence). V lost 6 bases, J lost 5 bases, and 7 bases stayed unmatched. This CDR3 is built from 15 residues. The CDR3 DNA is TGTGCCAGTAGGGGACAGGGGGCGAGTTGGGAGACCCAGTACTTC. It encodes CASRGQGASWETQYF.